This T cell receptor (beta chain) was obtained from a study of T cell repertoires in cytomegalovirus infection. Looking at the study overall: From public TCR beta signatures came an indication of both CMV infection and matching HLA type.

Germline V gene sequence: CDR1 SNHLY, CDR2 FYNNEI. This CDR3 has 17 amino acids. In the case of this clonotype: Its specificity is not known. One junction end does not reproduce the germline sequence, and a read error may be involved.

Study observations and caveats: Dominant in the ex vivo response were TCR beta clonotypes restricted by HLA-C and specific for CMV. Cumulated frequencies of public TCR beta families served to identify carriers of CMV plus the relevant HLA.

MiXCR, run by TCRdb on the reads, gives a single entry per CDR3 protein. The table shows 500,000 to 600,000 distinct CDR3 sequences, with approximately 15% occurring only once. This chain uses TRBV2 with TRBJ2-1, with 7 positions matching TRBD1. Sequences were obtained from CD8+ T cells from PBMCs. This clonotype was obtained from a human donor in good health (CMV status not recorded). Some clones in this sample may be carry-over from other donors' samples. For the CDR3, the DNA is TGTGCCAGCCGTGACAGGGCCCTCACCTCTGTCCACAATGAGCAGTTCTTC. Protein: CASRDRALTSVHNEQFF. Complete variable domain (other parts from reference TRBV2 and TRBJ2-1): EPEVTQTPSHQVTQMGQEVILRCVPISNHLYFYWYRQILGQKVEFLVSFYNNEISEKSEIFDDQFSVERPDGSNFTLKIRSTKLEDSAMYFCASRDRALTSVHNEQFFGPGTRLTVL.